Included here is one T cell receptor beta chain sequence, with context. The data belong to a study of blood T cell repertoires in COVID-19. Overall study: From the United States, Italy and Spain came samples of acute and convalescent COVID-19. Nucleic acid was either cDNA or gDNA, and it came from T cells, B-cell-depleted T cells, or PBMCs.

Sequencing was performed with immunoSEQ multiplex PCR; in TCRdb, only in-frame clones are kept and a portion is missing. The data hold a few hundred thousand clones, with 90% to 95% observed a single time. The sample consisted of PBMCs or T cells enriched from blood (not recorded which). The clonotype was recovered from a woman aged 40 to 50 who had been exposed to COVID-19.

The CDR3 region is CASSPSGGNTEAFF. DNA of the CDR3: TGTGCCAGCAGTCCTTCAGGGGGCAACACTGAAGCTTTCTTT. The chain employs TRBV27 and TRBJ1-1; TRBD1 aligns across 8 bases. This CDR3 spans 14 amino acids. Germline V gene data show CDR1 as MNHEY and CDR2 as SMNVEV (reference sequence). V gave up 5 bases and J gave up 2 bases; unmatched junction bases: 4.